What follows are 15 T cell receptor beta chains derived from one specimen sequenced in a study of T cell responses to AZD1222 COVID-19 vaccine (dated by TCRdb to about 2021). The library was built by means of the immunoSEQ multiplex PCR assay. This is the immuneACCESS table as TCRdb keeps it, with only in-frame sequences that have V and J called. A part of the clones is gone; compared with another copy, unresolved V genes explain less than half, and the rest is unexplained. This sample holds 100,000 to 150,000 clones; 80% to 95% were observed only once. Clones ranked in the top ten supply under 4.5% of the sample. Read against the paper, the sample's time point label means: about 28 days (+/-7) after the second vaccine dose. In the paper's terms, the treatment or condition label means: meningococcal conjugate vaccine given as trial control. The sequenced sample was peripheral blood, obtained 28 days after the second dose of the MenACWY control vaccine. Receptor source: an adult who received the MenACWY meningococcal vaccine as a control.

This clone was counted a single time. The V gene is TRBV27, the J gene TRBJ2-1, with unresolved D. The CDR3 contains 17 residues. CDR1 and CDR2 (germline): MNHEY, SMNVEV (reference sequence). V lost 0 bases and J 4 bases, leaving 16 bases between the germline ends. CDR3 sequence: CASSLSVNRQLYNEQFF. Here the CDR3 DNA reads TGTGCCAGCAGTTTATCCGTCAACCGACAACTTTACAATGAGCAGTTCTTC.

This sequence joins TRBV27 and TRBJ2-1, with D tentatively TRBD2 (6 bases). CDR3 length equals 11 residues. CDR1 is MNHEY, CDR2 SMNVEV, per germline (reference sequence). Between the trimmed V and J ends, which lost 4 bases and 10 bases, there was a span of 8 bases. CDR3 protein: CASSSGLEQFF. In nucleotides, the CDR3 is TGTGCCAGCAGTTCCGGACTAGAGCAGTTCTTC.

Details on this clone: In the same sample, other DNA sequences code for this CDR3. CDR3 in DNA: TGTGCCAGCAGTTTAACTAATTCACCCCTCCACTTT. This translates into CASSLTNSPLHF. This chain joins TRBV27 and TRBJ1-6; D ambiguous. Germline V gene data show CDR1 as MNHEY and CDR2 as SMNVEV (reference sequence). The ends were cut back, 2 bases at V and 6 bases at J, with 2 bases in the middle. The CDR3 spans 12 residues.

The V call is TRBV21-1, the J call TRBJ1-1; TRBD1 is the table's D call, not checked against the DNA. TRBV21-1 has pseudogene status. This CDR3 region has 14 residues. In DNA form, the CDR3 reads TGTGCCAGCGGTGCCTTTGGGACAGTGAGAGAAGCTTTCTTT. Translated, it gives CASGAFGTVREAFF.

The chain is built from TRBV7-9 and TRBJ1-2, with D unclear. There are 15 residues in the CDR3. Trimming left V 5 bases short and J 4 bases short, with 17 bases between. Germline V gene data show CDR1 as SEHNR and CDR2 as FQNEAQ (reference sequence). As DNA, the CDR3 is TGTGCCAGCAGCACCGCTGGAGGTACCCTCTATGGCTACACCTTC. This sequence encodes CASSTAGGTLYGYTF. Supplemented by reference TRBV7-9 and TRBJ1-2, the full variable domain reads DTGVSQNPRHKITKRGQNVTFRCDPISEHNRLYWYRQTLGQGPEFLTYFQNEAQLEKSRLLSDRFSAERPKGSFSTLEIQRTEQGDSAMYLCASSTAGGTLYGYTFGSGTRLTVV.

The gene calls are TRBV9 and TRBJ2-2, with 10 nucleotides matching TRBD2. Per germline, CDR1 SGDLS and CDR2 YYNGEE. This CDR3 spans 17 amino acids. V lost 0 bases, J lost 7 bases, and 9 bases stayed unmatched. The CDR3 reads CASSVGKREGHGGELFF. CDR3 sequence (DNA): TGTGCCAGCAGCGTAGGGAAGCGGGAGGGCCACGGCGGGGAGCTGTTTTTT.

The V and J genes are TRBV7-6 and TRBJ1-1, with D uncertain. The CDR3 has 13 residues. V lost 3 bases and J lost 1, with 6 bases in between. CDR1 is SGHVS, CDR2 FNYEAQ, per germline. For the CDR3, the DNA is TGTGCCAGCAGCTTTAGTGAGAACACTGAAGCTTTCTTT. Its protein product is CASSFSENTEAFF.

The J gene is TRBJ1-6, the V gene TRBV2, with D unresolved. CDR3 length: 13 amino acids. Trimming removed 11 bases at V and 10 bases at J, with 18 bases between. Germline assignment: CDR1 SNHLY and CDR2 FYNNEI. CDR3 in DNA: TGTGCCGGAAACGGATTCACCGAGTCACCCCTCCACTTT. Translating it yields CAGNGFTESPLHF. The full variable domain, its missing parts supplied by reference TRBV2 and TRBJ1-6, is EPEVTQTPSHQVTQMGQEVILRCVPISNHLYFYWYRQILGQKVEFLVSFYNNEISEKSEIFDDQFSVERPDGSNFTLKIRSTKLEDSAMYFCAGNGFTESPLHFGNGTRLTVT.

This sequence joins TRBV4-1 and TRBJ2-1, with TRBD2 identical over 7 bases. Germline CDR1 and CDR2: MGHRA and YSYEKL. This CDR3 spans 15 amino acids. J lost 7 bases, V lost 0 bases, and 6 bases had no gene match. The CDR3 spells CASSQDGRVRNEQFF. The DNA for the CDR3 is TGCGCCAGCAGCCAAGATGGGAGGGTCCGAAATGAGCAGTTCTTC.

V and J are TRBV4-1 and TRBJ2-1, with TRBD2 identical over 7 bases. V lost 0 bases to trimming and J lost 4 bases; unmatched junction nucleotides: 9. The CDR3 is 17 residues long. Germline CDR1 is MGHRA and CDR2 is YSYEKL. CDR3 sequence: CASSQEHRGSGYNEQFF. Here the CDR3 DNA reads TGCGCCAGCAGCCAAGAGCACCGGGGTAGCGGGTACAATGAGCAGTTCTTC.

J is TRBJ1-5 and V is TRBV24-1; TRBD1 matches 8 bases. This CDR3 has 17 residues. The junction had 9 bases not matched to a gene; V was cut back by 3 bases and J by 3 bases. From germline, CDR1 is KGHDR and CDR2 SFDVKD. Written as DNA, the CDR3 is TGTGCCACCAGTGATCCTAGCAGGGGGCTTAACAATCAGCCCCAGCATTTT. This codes for CATSDPSRGLNNQPQHF.

The chain joins TRBV28 to TRBJ1-6; 7 bases fit TRBD1. Trimming removed 10 bases from V and 7 bases from J; junction bases left unmatched: 7. The germline CDR1 and CDR2 sequences are MDHEN and SYDVKM. This CDR3 contains 13 residues. This CDR3 reads CAIHRGGNSPLHF. CDR3 in DNA: TGTGCCATCCACAGGGGAGGCAATTCACCCCTCCACTTT.

This chain's CDR3 is CASSPNKVDQYF. The CDR3 DNA reads as TGTGCCAGCAGCCCTAATAAGGTGGACCAGTACTTC. V gene TRBV3-1 (or the pseudogene TRBV3-2) combines with J gene TRBJ2-5; D uncertain. The germline V and J ends were trimmed by 4 bases and 10 bases, with 13 bases remaining between them. In germline, CDR1 is LGHDT, CDR2 YNNKEL (reference sequence). The CDR3 spans 12 residues.

The chain carries TRBV2 and TRBJ1-4; D remains unclear. From germline, CDR1 is SNHLY and CDR2 FYNNEI. The V end was cut by 5 bases, the J end by 0 bases, with 10 bases between. The CDR3 is 15 amino acids. The DNA of the CDR3 is TGTGCCAGCAGTCTGACACATGCAACTAATGAAAAACTGTTTTTT. This sequence encodes CASSLTHATNEKLFF.

The chain links TRBV7-9 to TRBJ1-3, with D possibly TRBD1 on 5 matching bases. Between the trimmed V and J ends, which lost 5 bases and 0 bases, there was a span of 11 bases. The CDR3 covers 15 residues. Germline V CDR1 and CDR2: SEHNR, FQNEAQ (reference sequence). CDR3 protein: CASSRDGVSGNTIYF. The CDR3 bases are TGTGCCAGCAGCCGGGACGGAGTCTCTGGAAACACCATATATTTT.